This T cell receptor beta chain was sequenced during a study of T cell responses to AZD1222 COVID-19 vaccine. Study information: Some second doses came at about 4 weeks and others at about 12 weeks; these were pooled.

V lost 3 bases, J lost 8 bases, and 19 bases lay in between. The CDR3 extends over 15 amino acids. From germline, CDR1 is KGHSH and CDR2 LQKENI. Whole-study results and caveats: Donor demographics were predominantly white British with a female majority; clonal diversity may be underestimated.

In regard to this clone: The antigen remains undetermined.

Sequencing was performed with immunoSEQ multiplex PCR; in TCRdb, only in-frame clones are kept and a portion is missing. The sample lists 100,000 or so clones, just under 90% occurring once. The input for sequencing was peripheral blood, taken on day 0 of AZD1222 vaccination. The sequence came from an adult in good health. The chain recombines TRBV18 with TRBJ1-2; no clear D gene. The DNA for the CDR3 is TGTGCCAGCTCACCCCCGGAAAGGGCTAAGTCCGGCTACACCTTC. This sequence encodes CASSPPERAKSGYTF.